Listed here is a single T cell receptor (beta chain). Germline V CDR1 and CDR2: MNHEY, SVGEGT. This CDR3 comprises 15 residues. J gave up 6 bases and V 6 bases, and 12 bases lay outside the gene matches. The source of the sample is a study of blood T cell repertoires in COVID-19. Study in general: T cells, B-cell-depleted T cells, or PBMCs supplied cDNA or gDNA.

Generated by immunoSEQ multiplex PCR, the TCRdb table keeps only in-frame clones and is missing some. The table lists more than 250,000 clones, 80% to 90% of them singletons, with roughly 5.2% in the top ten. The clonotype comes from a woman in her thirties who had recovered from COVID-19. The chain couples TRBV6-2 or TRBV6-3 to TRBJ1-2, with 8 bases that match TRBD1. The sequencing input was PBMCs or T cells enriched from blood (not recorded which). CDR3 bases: TGTGCCAGCAGCTCCGGGACAGGTCTGCGGAATGGCTACACCTTC. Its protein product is CASSSGTGLRNGYTF.